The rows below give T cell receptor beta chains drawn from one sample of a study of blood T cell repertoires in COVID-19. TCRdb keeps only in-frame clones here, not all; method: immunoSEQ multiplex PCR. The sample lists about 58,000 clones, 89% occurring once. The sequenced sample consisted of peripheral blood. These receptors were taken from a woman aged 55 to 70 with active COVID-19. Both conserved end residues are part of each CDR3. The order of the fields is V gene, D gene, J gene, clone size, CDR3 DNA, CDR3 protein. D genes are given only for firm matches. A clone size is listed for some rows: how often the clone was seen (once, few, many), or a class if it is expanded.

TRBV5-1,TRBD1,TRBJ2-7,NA,TGCGCCAGCAGCTCGAGGACAGGATGGACCTACGAGCAGTACTTC,CASSSRTGWTYEQYF
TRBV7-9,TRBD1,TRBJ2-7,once,TGTGCCAGCTCTGCTGGGGACAGGTTAATCCACGAGCAGTACTTC,CASSAGDRLIHEQYF
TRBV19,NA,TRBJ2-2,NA,TGTGCCAGTAGTATGGTCGCGGACAGAGTGAACACCGGGGAGCTGTTTTTT,CASSMVADRVNTGELFF
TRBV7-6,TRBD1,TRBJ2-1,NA,TGTGCCAGCAGCTTAGCTAAGAGGTTAGGACAGGGGGTTACAGGTGAGCAGTTCTTC,CASSLAKRLGQGVTGEQFF
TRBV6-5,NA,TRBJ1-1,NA,TGTGCCAGCACCATAACTTCGACCCTACGGGGTGAAGCTTTCTTT,CASTITSTLRGEAFF
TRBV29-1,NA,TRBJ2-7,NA,TGCAGCGGGGGGGACAGTTTGGCCGAGCAGTACTTC,CSGGDSLAEQYF
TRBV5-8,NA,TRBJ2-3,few,TGTGCCAGCAGCCTAACGACTAGGACGGATACGCAGTATTTT,CASSLTTRTDTQYF
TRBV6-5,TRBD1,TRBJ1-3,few,TGTGCCAGCAGTTACGACAGGGGACCGCGGGACACCATATATTTT,CASSYDRGPRDTIYF
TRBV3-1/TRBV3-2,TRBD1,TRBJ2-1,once,TGTGCCAGCAGCCGCAGGACAGGGATGACCAATGAGCAGTTCTTC,CASSRRTGMTNEQFF
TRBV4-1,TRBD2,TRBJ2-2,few,TGCGCCAGCAGCCAAGGTCCTAGCGGTAACACCGGGGAGCTGTTTTTT,CASSQGPSGNTGELFF
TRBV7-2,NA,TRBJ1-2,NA,TGTGCCAGCAGCTTAGGATTTGGGCTCGGCGGGGGCTACACCTTC,CASSLGFGLGGGYTF
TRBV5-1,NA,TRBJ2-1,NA,TGCGCCAGCAGCTTGGTAGTTCGGACTATGGACAATGAGCAGTTCTTC,CASSLVVRTMDNEQFF
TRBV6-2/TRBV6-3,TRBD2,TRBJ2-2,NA,TGTGCCAGCAGTGACCCCTTGGGGGGGTGGAACACCGGGGAGCTGTTTTTT,CASSDPLGGWNTGELFF
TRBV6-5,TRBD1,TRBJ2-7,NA,TGTGCCAGCAGGCCCCCGGGACAGGGTCGCTACGAGCAGTACTTC,CASRPPGQGRYEQYF
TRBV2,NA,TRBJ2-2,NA,TGTGCCAGCAGCGCAGGGATCGGGGAGCTGTTTTTT,CASSAGIGELFF
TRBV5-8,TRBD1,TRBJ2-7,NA,TGTGCCAGCAGCTTATATGGACAGGGAGGAAAGTACTTC,CASSLYGQGGKYF
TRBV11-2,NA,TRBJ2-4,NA,TGTGCCAGCAGCCAAGACGGGGGGCGAGACATTCAGTACTTC,CASSQDGGRDIQYF
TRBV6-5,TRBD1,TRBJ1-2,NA,TGTGCCAGCAGCCTGATCGGACAGGCCTATGGCTACACCTTC,CASSLIGQAYGYTF
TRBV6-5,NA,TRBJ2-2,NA,TGTGCCTCCAGTTACTCCCAGGCCACCGGGGAGCTGTTTTTT,CASSYSQATGELFF
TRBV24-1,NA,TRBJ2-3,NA,TGTGCCACCAGTGACCCCCGGGGCACAGATACGCAGTATTTT,CATSDPRGTDTQYF
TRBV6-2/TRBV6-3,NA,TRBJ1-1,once,TGTGCCAGCAGTTATGGCAGGGGGAACACTGAAGCTTTCTTT,CASSYGRGNTEAFF
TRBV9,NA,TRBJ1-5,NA,TGTGCCAGCAGCGGAACAGGGTATAGCAATCAGCCCCAGCATTTT,CASSGTGYSNQPQHF
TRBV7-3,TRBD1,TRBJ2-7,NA,TGTGCCAGCAGCACTACAGGGGGTCGTAGAGAGCAGTACTTC,CASSTTGGRREQYF
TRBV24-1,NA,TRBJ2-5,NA,TGTGCCACCAGTGATTCTAGCGTGGAGACCCAGTACTTC,CATSDSSVETQYF
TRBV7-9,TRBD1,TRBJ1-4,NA,TGTGCCAGCAGCTTAGGCAACAGGGGATCTAATGAAAAACTGTTTTTT,CASSLGNRGSNEKLFF
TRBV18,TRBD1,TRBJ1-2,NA,TGTGCCAGCTCACCTGGGACAGGGAACCATGGCTACACCTTC,CASSPGTGNHGYTF
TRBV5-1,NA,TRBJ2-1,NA,TGCGCCAGCAGCTTGGGTTTCCGGGGGGCAACTATCCAAACCTACAATGAGCAGTTCTTC,CASSLGFRGATIQTYNEQFF
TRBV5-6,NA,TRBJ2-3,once,TGTGCCAGCAGCTTGGCTCGGCTAGCGTGGACAGATACGCAGTATTTT,CASSLARLAWTDTQYF
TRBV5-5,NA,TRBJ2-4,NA,TGTGCCAGCAGCTTGACGGGGGTAGCCAAAAACATTCAGTACTTC,CASSLTGVAKNIQYF
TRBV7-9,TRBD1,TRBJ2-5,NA,TGTGCCAGCAGCTCCCGGGACAGGGACCTTCAAGAGACCCAGTACTTC,CASSSRDRDLQETQYF
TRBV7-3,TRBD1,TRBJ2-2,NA,TGTGCCAGCAGCAGGGACAGGAACACCGGGGAGCTGTTTTTT,CASSRDRNTGELFF
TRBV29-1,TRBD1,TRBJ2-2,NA,TGCAGCGTCGGACAGGGGGGCGGGGAGCTGTTTTTT,CSVGQGGGELFF
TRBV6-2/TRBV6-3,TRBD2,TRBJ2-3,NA,TGTGCCAGCAGTTACCCGACTAGCGGTGAATACACAGATACGCAGTATTTT,CASSYPTSGEYTDTQYF
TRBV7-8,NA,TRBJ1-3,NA,TGTGCCAGCAGCTTAGGACAGGCCGGGACGGGAAACACCATATATTTT,CASSLGQAGTGNTIYF
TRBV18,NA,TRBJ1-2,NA,TGTGCCAGCTCACTGGCAGGGGACGGCTATGGCTACACCTTC,CASSLAGDGYGYTF
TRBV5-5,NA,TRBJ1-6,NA,TGTGCCAGCAGCTTGCCCGGAGTTTATTCACCCCTCCACTTT,CASSLPGVYSPLHF
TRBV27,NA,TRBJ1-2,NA,TGTGCCAGCAGTTCAAGGGGGTCCTATGGCTACACCTTC,CASSSRGSYGYTF
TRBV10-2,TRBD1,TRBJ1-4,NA,TGCGCCAGCATGTCCAGGGGGCCTGAAAAACTGTTTTTT,CASMSRGPEKLFF
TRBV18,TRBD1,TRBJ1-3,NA,TGTGCCAGCTCACCGGACAGGGTGGGAAACACCATATATTTT,CASSPDRVGNTIYF
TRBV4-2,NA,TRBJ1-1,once,TGTGCCAGCAGCCAAGATCAGGGTTTGAACACTGAAGCTTTCTTT,CASSQDQGLNTEAFF
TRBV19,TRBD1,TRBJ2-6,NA,TGTGCCAGCACGGACAGGGGGTCCTGGGGGGCCAACGTCCTGACTTTC,CASTDRGSWGANVLTF
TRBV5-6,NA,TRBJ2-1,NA,TGTGCCAGCAGCTCTTCCCCTCTGGGGAGGTTGGCTGAGCAGTTCTTC,CASSSSPLGRLAEQFF
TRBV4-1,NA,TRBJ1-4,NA,TGCGCCAGCAGCCAAGCTTTACAGCGGGGCGATGAAAAACTGTTTTTT,CASSQALQRGDEKLFF
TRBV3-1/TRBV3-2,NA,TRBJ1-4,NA,TGTGCCAGCAGCCAAGGCCCGGTGATGGTGCTTCGGGAAAAACTGTTTTTT,CASSQGPVMVLREKLFF
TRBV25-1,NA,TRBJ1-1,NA,TGTGCCACCAGGGGCAGGGCGCCCCTGAACACTGAAGCTTTCTTT,CATRGRAPLNTEAFF